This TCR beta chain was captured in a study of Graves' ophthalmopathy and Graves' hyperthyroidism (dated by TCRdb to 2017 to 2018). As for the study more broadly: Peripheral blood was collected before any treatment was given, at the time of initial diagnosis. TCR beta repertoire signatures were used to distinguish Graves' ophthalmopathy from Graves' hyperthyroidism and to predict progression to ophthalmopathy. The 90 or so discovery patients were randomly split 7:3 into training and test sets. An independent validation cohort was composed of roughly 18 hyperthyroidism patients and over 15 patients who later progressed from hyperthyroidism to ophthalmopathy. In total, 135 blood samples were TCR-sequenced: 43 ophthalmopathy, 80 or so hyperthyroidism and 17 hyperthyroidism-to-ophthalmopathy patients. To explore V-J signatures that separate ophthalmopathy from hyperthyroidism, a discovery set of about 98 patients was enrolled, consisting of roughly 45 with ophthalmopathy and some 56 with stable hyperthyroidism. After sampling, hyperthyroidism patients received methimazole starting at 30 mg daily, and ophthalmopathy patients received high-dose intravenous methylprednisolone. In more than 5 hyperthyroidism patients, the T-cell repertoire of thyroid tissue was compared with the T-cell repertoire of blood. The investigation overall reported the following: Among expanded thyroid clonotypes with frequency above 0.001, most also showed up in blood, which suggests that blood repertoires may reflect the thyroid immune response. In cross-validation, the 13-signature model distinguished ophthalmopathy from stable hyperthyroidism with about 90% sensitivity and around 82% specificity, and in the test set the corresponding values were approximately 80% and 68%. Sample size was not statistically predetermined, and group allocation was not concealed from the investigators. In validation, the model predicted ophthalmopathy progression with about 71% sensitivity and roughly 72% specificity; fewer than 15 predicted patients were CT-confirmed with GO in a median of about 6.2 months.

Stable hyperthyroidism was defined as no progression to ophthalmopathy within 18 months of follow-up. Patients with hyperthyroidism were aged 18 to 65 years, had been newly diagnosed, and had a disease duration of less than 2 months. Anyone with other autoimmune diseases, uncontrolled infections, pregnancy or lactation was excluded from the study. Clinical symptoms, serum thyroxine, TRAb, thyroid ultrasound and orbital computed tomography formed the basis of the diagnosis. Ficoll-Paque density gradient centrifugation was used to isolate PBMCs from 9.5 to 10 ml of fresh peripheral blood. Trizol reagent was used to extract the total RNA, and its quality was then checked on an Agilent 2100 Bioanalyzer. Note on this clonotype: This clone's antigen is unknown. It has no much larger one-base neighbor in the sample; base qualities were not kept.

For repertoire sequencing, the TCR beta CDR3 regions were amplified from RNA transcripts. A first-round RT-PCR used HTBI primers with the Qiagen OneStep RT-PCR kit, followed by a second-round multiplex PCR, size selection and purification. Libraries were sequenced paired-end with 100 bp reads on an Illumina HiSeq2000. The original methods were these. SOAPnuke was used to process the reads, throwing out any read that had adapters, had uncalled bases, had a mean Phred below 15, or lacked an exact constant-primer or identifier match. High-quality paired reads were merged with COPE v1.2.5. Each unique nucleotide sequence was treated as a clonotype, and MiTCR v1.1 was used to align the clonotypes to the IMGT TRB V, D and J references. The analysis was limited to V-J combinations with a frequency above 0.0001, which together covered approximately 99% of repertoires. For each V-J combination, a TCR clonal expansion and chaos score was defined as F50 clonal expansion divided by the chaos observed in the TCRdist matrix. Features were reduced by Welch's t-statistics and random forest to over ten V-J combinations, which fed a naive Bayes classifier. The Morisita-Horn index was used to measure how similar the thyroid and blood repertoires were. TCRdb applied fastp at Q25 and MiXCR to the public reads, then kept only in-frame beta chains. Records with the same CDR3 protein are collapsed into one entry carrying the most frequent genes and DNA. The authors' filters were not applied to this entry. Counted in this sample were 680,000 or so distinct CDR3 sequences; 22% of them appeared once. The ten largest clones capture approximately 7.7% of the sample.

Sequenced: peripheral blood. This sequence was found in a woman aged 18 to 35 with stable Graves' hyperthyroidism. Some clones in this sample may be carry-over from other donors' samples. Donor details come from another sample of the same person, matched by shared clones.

The CDR3 sequence is CASSVAPLSSGTGELFF. The DNA is TGTGCCAGCAGCGTAGCTCCCCTAAGTTCGGGCACCGGGGAGCTGTTTTTT. The chain is made from TRBV9 and TRBJ2-2, with the D gene uncertain. Per the germline V gene, SGDLS is the CDR1 and YYNGEE is the CDR2. The CDR3 runs 17 amino acids, cysteine and phenylalanine included. The CDR3 DNA has 51 bases and is translated from base 1. Trimming costs V 0 bases and J 4 bases, and their ends lie 16 bases apart.